The 21 T cell receptor beta chains below come from one sample, sequenced in a study of blood T cell repertoires in COVID-19. Produced via immunoSEQ multiplex PCR; TCRdb's table is partial and in-frame only. Among fewer than 100,000 clones listed, around 87% were seen once. The sample was peripheral blood. Every receptor here comes from a woman aged 80 or over with acute or convalescent COVID-19.

The rearrangement joins TRBV4-1 to TRBJ2-7; possibly TRBD2 for D (6 bases). Germline V gene sequence: CDR1 MGHRA, CDR2 YSYEKL. The length of the CDR3 is 15 residues. The V gene lost 1 base and the J gene lost 2 bases, with 12 bases spanning the gap. CDR3 protein: CASSQAGEAPYEQYF. The CDR3 DNA reads TGCGCCAGCAGCCAAGCGGGGGAGGCCCCCTACGAGCAGTACTTC.

The rearrangement uses TRBV18 and TRBJ2-2, with D maybe TRBD1 (5 bases). CDR1 and CDR2 (germline): KGHSH, LQKENI. V was clipped by 2 bases and J by 3 bases, with 7 bases between them. The CDR3 consists of 14 residues. CDR3 DNA: TGTGCCAGCTCACCATTCAGGGACACCGGGGAGCTGTTTTTT. Its translation is CASSPFRDTGELFF.

V and J are TRBV11-2 and TRBJ1-5, with 10 bases aligning to TRBD1. Germline-derived CDR1 and CDR2 are SGHAT and FQNNGV. J lost 1 base, V lost 2 bases, and 11 bases had no gene match. The CDR3 extends over 19 amino acids. CDR3 DNA: TGTGCCAGCAGCTTACGGCCCGGGACAGGGGAGGGAAGCAATCAGCCCCAGCATTTT. It encodes CASSLRPGTGEGSNQPQHF.

The chain carries TRBV14 and TRBJ2-1; 7 bases agree with TRBD2. CDR3 size: 16 residues. Germline CDR1 and CDR2: SGHDN and FVKESK. The junction had 12 bases not matched to a gene; V was cut back by 4 bases and J by 6 bases. CDR3 region: CASSLGGFMSRNEQFF. Written as DNA, the CDR3 is TGTGCCAGCAGCCTCGGGGGGTTCATGTCTCGCAATGAGCAGTTCTTC.

This chain connects TRBV5-4 to TRBJ2-3, with TRBD1 matching over 10 bases. CDR1 is SGHNT and CDR2 is YYREEE in the germline V gene (reference sequence). The CDR3 extends over 16 amino acids. The trim removed 4 bases at V and 6 bases at J, leaving 11 bases unmatched. The DNA of the CDR3 is TGTGCCAGCAGCCGTACGACAGGGGGCGCATGGGATACGCAGTATTTT. The encoded protein is CASSRTTGGAWDTQYF.

The V and J genes are TRBV9 and TRBJ2-6; no clear D gene. Per germline, CDR1 SGDLS and CDR2 YYNGEE. V lost 4 bases to trimming and J lost 2 bases, with 13 bases between them. The length of the CDR3 is 16 residues. The CDR3 coding sequence is TGTGCCAGCAGCTCCCGCTTGGCAGCTGGGGCCAACGTCCTGACTTTC. Translating gives CASSSRLAAGANVLTF.

This clone showed up just once. This rearrangement joins TRBV6-5 to TRBJ2-1; 11 bases match TRBD2. The CDR3 runs to 16 residues. V dropped 0 bases and J dropped 7; count of bases not matched to a gene: 5. Germline lookup yields CDR1 MNHEY and CDR2 SVGAGI. CDR3 nucleotides: TGTGCCAGCAGTTACTCGACTAGCGGGGCGAGGAATGAGCAGTTCTTC. Translation gives CASSYSTSGARNEQFF.

This sequence joins TRBV10-2 and TRBJ1-5; TRBD1 aligns across 7 bases. Trimming took 6 bases from V and 0 from J; bases not matched to a gene: 5. Germline V gene lookup returns CDR1 WSHSY and CDR2 SAAADI. CDR3 size: 15 residues. The CDR3 DNA follows: TGCGCCAGCAGCTATGACAGGGCTAGCAATCAGCCCCAGCATTTT. Amino acid sequence: CASSYDRASNQPQHF.

This chain joins TRBV7-3 and TRBJ1-5; TRBD1 matches 7 bases. The germline V gene encodes CDR1 SGHTA and CDR2 FQGTGA. The CDR3 contains 13 residues. Trimming removed 5 bases from V and 4 bases from J; junction bases left unmatched: 2. The CDR3 sequence: CASSRDRNQPQHF. CDR3 coding DNA: TGTGCCAGCAGCCGGGACAGAAATCAGCCCCAGCATTTT. Based on the CDR3 plus reference TRBV7-3 and TRBJ1-5, the full variable domain is GAGVSQTPSNKVTEKGKYVELRCDPISGHTALYWYRQSLGQGPEFLIYFQGTGAADDSGLPNDRFFAVRPEGSVSTLKIQRTERGDSAVYLCASSRDRNQPQHFGDGTRLSIL.

The V call is TRBV6-5, the J call TRBJ1-1; 8 bases align to TRBD1. Germline CDR1 and CDR2: MNHEY and SVGAGI. This CDR3 region has 15 residues. After removal of 4 bases from V and 6 bases from J, the junction contained 10 bases not matched to a gene. The CDR3 DNA reads as TGTGCCAGCAGTTCGACAGGGGTGGGAGGTGCTGAAGCTTTCTTT. It codes for CASSSTGVGGAEAFF.

The chain employs TRBV7-2 and TRBJ1-2; 10 bases are shared with TRBD1. The CDR3 extends over 17 amino acids. Germline V gene lookup returns CDR1 SGHTA and CDR2 FQGNSA. Losses at the gene ends were 5 bases for V and 6 bases for J; bases not matched to a gene: 15. The chain's CDR3 is CASSQTTGGKIQHGYTF. DNA of the CDR3: TGTGCCAGCAGCCAGACGACAGGGGGCAAAATTCAGCATGGCTACACCTTC.

The CDR3 DNA sequence: TGTGCCACCAGTGAAGGGACAGAGACTACCTATGGCTACACCTTC. Protein product: CATSEGTETTYGYTF. The rearrangement links TRBV24-1 to TRBJ1-2, with 7 bases lining up with TRBD1. Looked up from germline, CDR1 is KGHDR and CDR2 is SFDVKD. The CDR3 extends over 15 amino acids. J lost 4 bases, V lost 4 bases, and 8 bases had no gene match.

This chain connects TRBV5-1 to TRBJ2-7, with 7 bases matching TRBD1. V lost 4 bases, J lost 7 bases, and 8 bases stayed unmatched. The CDR3 extends over 13 amino acids. Germline values: CDR1 SGHRS, CDR2 YFSETQ. The DNA of the CDR3 is TGCGCCAGCAGCACTGGGACAGTTGTTGAGCAGTACTTC. This gives the protein CASSTGTVVEQYF. The full variable domain, with the rest looked up from reference TRBV5-1 and TRBJ2-7, is KAGVTQTPRYLIKTRGQQVTLSCSPISGHRSVSWYQQTPGQGLQFLFEYFSETQRNKGNFPGRFSGRQFSNSRSEMNVSTLELGDSALYLCASSTGTVVEQYFGPGTRLTVT.

This chain joins TRBV7-9 and TRBJ2-7; 8 bases are shared with TRBD1. V shed 3 bases, J shed 4 bases, and the junction held 2 bases outside the gene matches. The CDR3 is made up of 13 amino acids. Germline CDR1 SEHNR, CDR2 FQNEAQ (reference sequence). CDR3 nucleotides: TGTGCCAGCAGCTTTGGGGACAGGTACGAGCAGTACTTC. This translates into CASSFGDRYEQYF.

The J gene is TRBJ1-2, the V gene TRBV7-9, with TRBD1 matching 8 bases. The CDR3 runs 15 residues. Germline CDR1 and CDR2: SEHNR and FQNEAQ (reference sequence). V trimming: 3 bases; J trimming: 6 bases; junction bases outside the gene matches: 9. CDR3 region: CASSLTGALLDGYTF. The DNA of the CDR3 is TGTGCCAGCAGCTTGACAGGGGCGCTATTGGATGGCTACACCTTC.

This chain uses TRBV6-2 or TRBV6-3 with TRBJ2-1, with 8 nucleotides matching TRBD2. V shed 4 bases and J 0 bases; nucleotides not matched to a gene: 11. Germline loops: CDR1 MNHEY, CDR2 SVGEGT. CDR3 length: 18 amino acids. CDR3 nucleotides: TGTGCCAGCAGTTCACTCGGGGGGGGCTCGCGCTCCTACAATGAGCAGTTCTTC. Protein sequence: CASSSLGGGSRSYNEQFF.

In this sample, this clone turned up once. The rearrangement uses TRBV24-1 and TRBJ2-1; TRBD2 agrees at 12 bases. CDR3 size: 17 residues. From germline, CDR1 is KGHDR and CDR2 SFDVKD. Unmatched junction bases numbered 10, after V lost 4 bases and J lost 7 bases. CDR3 DNA: TGTGCCACCAGTGACCCTCTAGCGGGAGGGGGTGGAAATGAGCAGTTCTTC. Translating it yields CATSDPLAGGGGNEQFF.

The chain uses TRBV5-1 and TRBJ2-7; the match to TRBD1 covers 7 bases. Germline CDR1 is SGHRS and CDR2 is YFSETQ. The CDR3 totals 13 residues. J lost 6 bases, V lost 1 base, and 4 bases had no gene match. The CDR3 DNA is TGCGCCAGCAGCTTGACAGGGGCGGGCGAGCAGTACTTC. Its translation is CASSLTGAGEQYF.

A few counts support this clone. The sample has other DNA sequences that encode this CDR3 too. The V gene is TRBV9, the J gene TRBJ2-1; perhaps TRBD2 as D (6 bases). Deletions cut 2 bases from V and 2 bases from J, with 8 bases between. The CDR3 consists of 14 residues. Germline CDR1 and CDR2: SGDLS and YYNGEE. The CDR3 sequence: CASSVGGTYNEQFF. The CDR3, as DNA: TGTGCCAGCAGCGTGGGCGGGACCTACAATGAGCAGTTCTTC.

The chain employs TRBV7-9 and TRBJ2-5; D is ambiguous. The CDR3 is made up of 11 amino acids. Germline CDR1 is SEHNR and CDR2 is FQNEAQ (reference sequence). Trimming pared 6 bases from V and 8 bases from J, leaving 10 bases between. As DNA, the CDR3 is TGTGCCAGCAGTCTGGCAACCACCCAGTACTTC. Amino acid sequence: CASSLATTQYF.

The rearrangement uses TRBV7-9 and TRBJ2-3, with 7 bases that match TRBD1. The CDR3 length is 16 residues. V shed 0 bases, J shed 6 bases, and the junction held 9 bases outside the gene matches. Germline CDR1 and CDR2: SEHNR and FQNEAQ (reference sequence). CDR3 sequence (DNA): TGTGCCAGCAGCTTAGCGACGGAGACAGGGAGTGATACGCAGTATTTT. Amino acid sequence: CASSLATETGSDTQYF.